The rows below give T cell receptor beta chains drawn from one sample of a study of CD4 and CD8 cells across lung adenocarcinoma regions. TCRdb analysed the PCR reads with MiXCR anew, one entry per CDR3 protein. The sample records several thousand distinct CDR3 sequences, approximately 53% being singletons. The sample was CD4+ T cells from the center of a lung tumor. The receptors shown here come from a female donor with lung adenocarcinoma. The CD4 and CD8 labels of this study may be unreliable. The CDR3 runs from the conserved cysteine through the conserved F or W. D genes are given only for firm matches.

J	D	V	CDR3
TRBJ2-3	-	TRBV6-1	CASSLRRTEQDTQYF
TRBJ2-4	-	TRBV27	CASTNLGGERDIQYF
TRBJ2-5	-	TRBV10-2	CASREGGQETQYF
TRBJ2-5	-	TRBV6-1	CASSSDTTTRETQYF
TRBJ2-1	TRBD2	TRBV27	CASSFSGRSYNEQFF
TRBJ2-5	TRBD2	TRBV11-2	CASSDSGRASETQYF
TRBJ2-7	TRBD2	TRBV6-2/TRBV6-3	CASSPIRREANVYEQYF
TRBJ2-1	TRBD2	TRBV6-5	CASSFELAGGNEQFF
TRBJ2-5	TRBD1	TRBV6-1	CARGSGTGDPETQYF
-	-	TRBV6-1	CASKNYAGTAYYEQYF
TRBJ2-1	TRBD2	TRBV25-1	CASSVAGGYNEQFF
TRBJ2-5	-	TRBV7-6	CASSLGSGPGETQYF
TRBJ2-7	TRBD1	TRBV7-2	CASRVTGLHEQYF
TRBJ2-4	-	TRBV6-1	CASSDGRDGRNIQYF
TRBJ1-2	TRBD1	TRBV28	CASMGQGYGYTF
-	TRBD1	TRBV6-5	CASSYPGQGAEQYF
TRBJ2-3	TRBD2	TRBV20-1	CSATLGLAGDMSTDTQYF
TRBJ2-2	-	TRBV12-3/TRBV12-4	CASSFGENTGELFF
-	-	TRBV27	CASSPPGRTYEQYF
TRBJ1-4	-	TRBV7-2	CASSPGPSTNEKLFF
TRBJ2-3	TRBD2	TRBV6-1	CASKAGGKNTQYF
TRBJ2-3	-	TRBV27	CASSLADTQYF
TRBJ2-7	TRBD2	TRBV6-1	CASRASGSYEQYF
TRBJ2-4	-	TRBV27	CAGGNGGRDQEIQYF
-	-	TRBV27	CAAANGGRDEDTQYF
TRBJ2-3	-	TRBV6-1	CASSGTAWGVKNMQYF
TRBJ2-4	-	TRBV11-2	CATGLGGKDMQYF
TRBJ2-1	-	TRBV27	CASQITGTYNEQFF
TRBJ2-3	-	TRBV6-1	CASSLTGTQYF
-	-	TRBV12-3/TRBV12-4	CASASDSCATDTQYF
TRBJ1-1	-	TRBV7-8	CASSSHRDLNTEAFF
TRBJ1-4	-	TRBV7-2	CASSLEREKLFF
TRBJ1-6	TRBD1	TRBV6-4	CASSRDRENSPLHF
TRBJ2-3	-	TRBV6-5	CASSYGITDTQYF
TRBJ2-2	TRBD2	TRBV6-1	CASWSHGGAGDTGELFF
TRBJ2-2	-	TRBV6-5	CASSYGPSDSLFGFGELFF
TRBJ2-3	TRBD1	TRBV6-1	CASSIGTGTSTDTQYF
TRBJ2-3	-	TRBV6-1	CARRVRGKDTQYF
TRBJ2-3	-	TRBV27	CAAGRGTGPTDTQYF
-	TRBD2	TRBV6-5	CASSSSGGYNEQFF
TRBJ1-1	-	TRBV5-1	CASSLGVMSTEAFF
TRBJ2-7	-	TRBV6-2/TRBV6-3	CASRRENSYEQYF
TRBJ2-4	-	TRBV27	CASSSSGLGGKDMQYF
TRBJ2-1	-	TRBV6-5	CASRLTYSPDNEQFF
TRBJ2-2	TRBD2	TRBV6-1	CASSGLAGNTGELFF
TRBJ2-4	-	TRBV9	CASSPQDGFLAKNTQYF